These 13 T cell receptor beta chains were sequenced from one sample in a study of CD8+ T cells in alopecia areata. cDNA prepared by RNA extraction and subsequent reverse transcription served as the template for sequencing. Only in-frame clones appear in the TCRdb table, and some are missing; sequencing was by immunoSEQ multiplex PCR. The profile shows 100,000 to 150,000 clones, more than 30% of them singletons. Material for sequencing was CD4+ T cells sorted from blood. The receptors stem from a human donor with alopecia areata.

This clone has just a few counts. V is TRBV4-1 and J is TRBJ2-7; 7 bases agree with TRBD2. After removal of 3 bases from V and 1 base from J, the junction contained 3 bases not matched to a gene. Germline CDR1 is MGHRA and CDR2 is YSYEKL. This CDR3 is 14 amino acids long. The CDR3 spells CASSQPSGSYEQYF. CDR3 DNA: TGCGCCAGCAGCCAGCCTAGCGGATCCTACGAGCAGTACTTC.

This chain uses TRBV5-4 with TRBJ2-7; possible D gene TRBD2, 7 bases. The germline CDR1 and CDR2 sequences are SGHNT and YYREEE (reference sequence). The CDR3 has 15 residues. V was shortened by 4 bases and J by 5 bases, with 19 bases between the two germline ends. CDR3 sequence: CASSLQRGGGNEQYF. The CDR3 region has the DNA TGTGCCAGCAGCCTACAGAGGGGGGGCGGCAACGAGCAGTACTTC.

CDR3 sequence: CSVPRGQGFYNEQFF. As DNA, the CDR3 is TGCAGCGTCCCGAGGGGACAGGGATTTTACAATGAGCAGTTCTTC. V gene TRBV29-1 combines with J gene TRBJ2-1; 9 bases are a match to TRBD1. Per germline, CDR1 SQVTM and CDR2 ANQGSEA. This CDR3 has 15 amino acids. The V segment lost 6 bases and the J segment 4 bases; nucleotides outside the gene matches: 10.

The chain joins TRBV29-1 to TRBJ2-3; perhaps TRBD2 as D (5 bases). V gave up 4 bases and J gave up 0 bases, with 11 bases separating them. The CDR3 has 14 residues. The germline V gene encodes CDR1 SQVTM and CDR2 ANQGSEA. CDR3 nucleotide sequence: TGCAGCGTTGCCGTTGGCGGGAGCACAGATACGCAGTATTTT. Its translation: CSVAVGGSTDTQYF.

The chain combines TRBV4-2 with TRBJ2-1, with 15 bases that match TRBD2. From germline, CDR1 is LGHNA and CDR2 YNFKEQ. This CDR3 comprises 17 residues. V shed 2 bases and J 8 bases; nucleotides not matched to a gene: 7. The DNA of the CDR3 is TGTGCCAGCAGCCAAACCGGGACTAGCGGGAGGAGCGATGAGCAGTTCTTC. Translated: CASSQTGTSGRSDEQFF.

This clone was picked up one time. J is TRBJ2-1 and V is TRBV5-1; D perhaps matches TRBD2 (5 bases). Germline values: CDR1 SGHRS, CDR2 YFSETQ. The CDR3 runs 14 residues. The V and J ends lost 0 bases and 8 bases respectively, with 12 bases between them. This CDR3 reads CASSLALAGDEQFF. The CDR3 DNA follows: TGCGCCAGCAGCTTGGCGCTAGCTGGGGATGAGCAGTTCTTC.

The chain is built from TRBV7-2 and TRBJ2-1, with 7 bases matching TRBD2. Germline lookup yields CDR1 SGHTA and CDR2 FQGNSA. V was clipped by 0 bases and J by 6 bases; unmatched bases: 2. This CDR3 comprises 14 residues. The CDR3 nucleotides are TGTGCCAGCAGCTTAGCGGGAGGGCCCAATGAGCAGTTCTTC. Its translation: CASSLAGGPNEQFF.

This clone was recorded a few times. This chain's CDR3 is CSVGGGATNEKLFF. CDR3 DNA sequence: TGCAGCGTGGGAGGGGGGGCAACTAATGAAAAACTGTTTTTT. This rearrangement joins TRBV29-1 to TRBJ1-4; a weak D match, TRBD1 (6 bases). Trimming took off 6 bases at V and 0 bases at J, with 11 bases between the two ends. This CDR3 is 14 amino acids long. In germline, CDR1 is SQVTM, CDR2 ANQGSEA.

The genes are TRBV28 and TRBJ2-6; D unclear. V gave up 6 bases and J gave up 4 bases, with 7 bases separating them. Germline lookup yields CDR1 MDHEN and CDR2 SYDVKM. CDR3 length equals 13 residues. The CDR3 DNA reads TGTGCCAGCAGCCGCGGAGGGGCCAACGTCCTGACTTTC. It translates to CASSRGGANVLTF.

Only a few counts were recorded for this clone. V usage is TRBV19 and J usage is TRBJ2-1; 8 bases are a match to TRBD2. V shed 0 bases and J 10 bases; nucleotides not matched to a gene: 8. The CDR3 contains 15 residues. Germline V gives CDR1 LNHDA, CDR2 SQIVND (reference sequence). This CDR3 is CASSIDATIAGEQFF. As DNA, the CDR3 is TGTGCCAGTAGTATAGACGCAACGATAGCGGGAGAGCAGTTCTTC. Complete variable domain (other parts from reference TRBV19 and TRBJ2-1): DGGITQSPKYLFRKEGQNVTLSCEQNLNHDAMYWYRQDPGQGLRLIYYSQIVNDFQKGDIAEGYSVSREKKESFPLTVTSAQKNPTAFYLCASSIDATIAGEQFFGPGTRLTVL.

V gene TRBV7-2 combines with J gene TRBJ1-4; D call uncertain. The CDR3 extends over 13 amino acids. Trimming pared 5 bases from V and 8 bases from J, leaving 12 bases between. Germline assignment: CDR1 SGHTA and CDR2 FQGNSA. CDR3 bases: TGTGCCAGCAGCCTTTATATGGGGGAAAAACTGTTTTTT. It codes for CASSLYMGEKLFF.

As for this clone: The same CDR3 arises from other DNA sequences in this sample as well. This chain uses TRBV29-1 with TRBJ1-1; 10 bases are a match to TRBD1. Germline V gene sequence: CDR1 SQVTM, CDR2 ANQGSEA. The CDR3 spans 13 residues. Trimming removed 4 bases from V and 5 bases from J; junction bases left unmatched: 4. CDR3 nucleotide sequence: TGCAGCGTTGGACAGGGGGCGAGAACTGAAGCTTTCTTT. Translation: CSVGQGARTEAFF.

The chain recombines TRBV6-1 with TRBJ1-2, with D possibly being TRBD1 (6 bases). The CDR3 covers 13 residues. Germline V gives CDR1 MNHNS, CDR2 SASEGT. V dropped 4 bases and J dropped 6 bases, with 12 bases sitting between them. In nucleotides, the CDR3 is TGTGCCAGCAGTGCGGGACAATACGATGGCTACACCTTC. This codes for CASSAGQYDGYTF.